The T cell receptor (beta chain) described here comes from a study of response to subunit inactivated influenza vaccine. Findings of the study overall: Authors suggested seasonal influenza vaccinations each recruit few new T cells.

MiXCR, run by TCRdb on the RT-PCR reads, gives a single entry per CDR3 protein. The table records 650,000 to 800,000 distinct CDR3 sequences, approximately 15% of them present only once. CDR1 DFQATT and CDR2 SNEGSKA come from the germline V gene (reference sequence). V gave up 5 bases and J gave up 4 bases; unmatched junction bases: 5. This CDR3 is 13 amino acids long. A note on this clonotype: Its antigen remains unidentified.

The chain links TRBV20-1 to TRBJ2-7, with 10 bases that match TRBD1. The receptor's source is a man aged 50 to 59 who received an inactivated influenza vaccine. Here the sequenced sample was PBMCs from blood, taken around 15 days before vaccination. CDR3 residues: CSAWGQGQYEQYF. The CDR3 DNA reads as TGCAGTGCTTGGGGACAGGGGCAGTACGAGCAGTACTTC.